This T cell receptor (beta chain) is from a study of T-cell reconstitution after alpha-beta-depleted transplantation in children. This clonotype was observed at least ten times. CDR1 and CDR2 (germline): WNHNN, SYGVQD (reference sequence). The germline V and J ends were trimmed by 6 bases and 4 bases, with 17 bases remaining between them. CDR3 length equals 15 residues. Preparation of the TCRbeta library involved a method that used unique molecular identifiers. TCRdb re-derived calls from the PCR reads in MiXCR, one entry per CDR3 protein. The sample yields 600,000 to 700,000 distinct CDR3 sequences, roughly 17% seen once.

Sequencing used PBMCs from the stem cell graft donor, obtained from the stem cell graft. The chain is built from TRBV10-1 and TRBJ2-3; TRBD2 is a possible D gene (6 bases). The receptor was derived from a human donor who donated a stem cell graft to a child with acute myeloid leukemia. The CDR3 nucleotides read TGCGCCAGCAGCGCCCGTAGCGGTCCGTCAGATACGCAGTATTTT. This translates into CASSARSGPSDTQYF.